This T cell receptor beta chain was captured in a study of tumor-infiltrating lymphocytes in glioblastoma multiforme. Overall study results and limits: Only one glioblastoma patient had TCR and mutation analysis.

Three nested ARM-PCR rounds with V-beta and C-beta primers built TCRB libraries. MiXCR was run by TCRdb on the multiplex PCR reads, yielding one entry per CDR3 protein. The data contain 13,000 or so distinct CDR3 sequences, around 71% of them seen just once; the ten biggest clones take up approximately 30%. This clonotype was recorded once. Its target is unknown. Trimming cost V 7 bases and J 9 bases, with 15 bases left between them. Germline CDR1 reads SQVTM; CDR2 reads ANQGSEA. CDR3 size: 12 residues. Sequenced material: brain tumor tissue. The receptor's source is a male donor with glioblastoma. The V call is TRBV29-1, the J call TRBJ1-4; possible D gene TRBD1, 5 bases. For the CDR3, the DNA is TGCAGCGCTGATGAAGGGACGCAAAAACTGTTTTTT. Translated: CSADEGTQKLFF.